One TCR beta chain is described in this entry. The data were obtained in a study of control samples from healthy donors and cancer patients. Only in-frame clones appear in the TCRdb table, and some are missing; sequencing was by immunoSEQ multiplex PCR. Seen here are some 200,000 clones, 91% observed once, and the top ten hold approximately 1.5%. This CDR3 is built from 16 residues. Per the germline V gene, CDR1 is LGHDT and CDR2 is YNNKEL (reference sequence). The J segment lost 3 bases and the V segment lost 0 bases, leaving 4 bases of the junction unmatched. The sample consisted of blood. The origin of this receptor is a woman in her twenties or thirties in good health. This sequence joins TRBV3-1 (or the pseudogene TRBV3-2) and TRBJ2-3; 9 bases match TRBD2. The CDR3 sequence is CASSQDRLAGTDTQYF. DNA of the CDR3: TGTGCCAGCAGCCAAGATCGGCTAGCGGGGACAGATACGCAGTATTTT.